This TCR beta chain was sequenced during a study of cytomegalovirus exposure and HLA in healthy donors. Study-wide background: The same platform as the roughly 700 first-cohort repertoires was used for the 120 or so validation repertoires, a later analysis reported. Study-wide points: The study designated 150 or so TCR beta chains cytomegalovirus-associated.

The donors were in the roughly 130-subject validation cohort, distinct from the roughly 670-subject first cohort. The repertoire was sequenced with immunoSEQ multiplex PCR; TCRdb's copy has only in-frame clones and lacks some. The sample records 150,000 to 200,000 clones, around 85% being singletons. With regard to this clone: Its cognate antigen is unknown.

The receptor was derived from a woman under 40 in good health and CMV-seronegative. The sequencing input was PBMCs.

CDR3: CASSLSPLDINRNQPQHF. The CDR3 DNA reads as TGTGCCAGCAGTTTATCACCGTTAGACATAAATCGCAATCAGCCCCAGCATTTT. The chain is built from TRBV27 and TRBJ1-5, with D unclear. The length of the CDR3 is 18 residues. Per the germline V gene, CDR1 is MNHEY and CDR2 is SMNVEV (reference sequence). Trimming took 0 bases from V and 2 from J, leaving 17 bases between them.